The clone carrying this T cell receptor (beta chain) was recorded once. This entry is derived from a study of lymphopenia after photon versus proton radiotherapy. TCRdb's copy holds only in-frame clones and misses some; the assay was immunoSEQ multiplex PCR. The sample yields about 64,000 clones, roughly 90% seen once. Germline trimming cut 5 bases from V and 0 bases from J; bases unmatched to any gene: 10. Germline V CDR1 and CDR2: MGHRA, YSYEKL. CDR3 length: 17 amino acids. The chain joins TRBV4-1 to TRBJ1-2, with 9 bases aligning to TRBD1. This clonotype originated in a man at least 80 years old with esophageal cancer. The sample was peripheral blood, taken from a patient treated with proton-based radiotherapy. The CDR3 reads CASSTRTGVTTNYGYTF. In DNA, the CDR3 is TGCGCCAGCAGCACACGGACAGGGGTCACTACTAACTATGGCTACACCTTC.